These 17 T cell receptor beta chains were all obtained from the same sample, sequenced in a study of CD8+CD57+ T cells in acquired aplastic anemia. Researchers used genomic DNA as the template to profile TCR beta VDJ and CDR3. TCRdb re-called the reads through MiXCR, storing one row per CDR3 protein. Found here are around 250,000 distinct CDR3 sequences, roughly half of them singletons; the top ten hold 7.5% to 9%. The sample was sorted CD4+, CD8+, or CD8+CD57+ T cells (not recorded which) from PBMCs. These receptors originate from a human donor with severe aplastic anemia or a healthy control (not recorded which).

The CDR3 region has the DNA TGTGCCAGCAGCTTAGTGATTGGGGGCTCCTACAATGAGCAGTTCTTC. Translation: CASSLVIGGSYNEQFF. The genes are TRBV7-2 and TRBJ2-1, with D perhaps assigned TRBD1 or TRBD2 (5 bases each). The CDR3 has 16 amino acids. V lost 1 base to trimming and J lost 0 bases, with 10 bases between them. The germline V gene encodes CDR1 SGHTA and CDR2 FQGNSA.

As regards this clonotype: This is likely a read error, given that the CDR3 carries no conserved phenylalanine or tryptophan at its end. The chain carries TRBV3-1 and TRBJ1-1, with 7 bases lining up with TRBD1. The germline V gene has CDR1 LGHDT and CDR2 YNNKEL (reference sequence). This CDR3 is built from 15 residues. CDR3: CASSQRDRMNTEAFS. CDR3 coding DNA: TGTGCCAGCAGCCAGCGGGACAGAATGAATACTGAAGCTTTCTCT.

This clonotype was detected ten times or more. The V and J genes are TRBV20-1 and TRBJ2-7; D gene unclear. Germline CDR1 and CDR2: DFQATT and SNEGSKA (reference sequence). The V end was cut by 1 base, the J end by 2 bases, with 9 bases between. CDR3 length equals 13 residues. CDR3 protein: CSARGAMAYEQYF. CDR3 bases: TGCAGTGCTAGAGGCGCTATGGCCTACGAGCAGTACTTC.

This clonotype has a count of ten or more. The chain couples TRBV9 to TRBJ2-2, with 16 bases matching TRBD2. Trimming cost V 3 bases and J 6 bases; bases outside gene matches: 5. Germline V gene lookup returns CDR1 SGDLS and CDR2 YYNGEE. The CDR3 is 17 residues long. CDR3 DNA: TGTGCCAGCAGCGCATCCGGGACTAGCGGGGGGGCCGGGGAGCTGTTTTTT. Translation gives CASSASGTSGGAGELFF. The whole variable domain, remainder taken from reference TRBV9 and TRBJ2-2, is DSGVTQTPKHLITATGQRVTLRCSPRSGDLSVYWYQQSLDQGLQFLIQYYNGEERAKGNILERFSAQQFPDLHSELNLSSLELGDSALYFCASSASGTSGGAGELFFGEGSRLTVL.

This clonotype was counted ten times or more. The genes are TRBV19 and TRBJ2-2, with 11 positions matching TRBD1. Germline V lookup: CDR1 LNHDA, CDR2 SQIVND (reference sequence). V lost 5 bases, J lost 6 bases, and 2 bases stayed unmatched. The CDR3 has 14 residues. This chain's CDR3 is CASSWGQGAGELFF. Here the CDR3 DNA reads TGTGCCAGTAGTTGGGGACAGGGGGCCGGGGAGCTGTTTTTT.

This clonotype was counted between two and nine times. The chain joins TRBV2 to TRBJ1-5; TRBD1 matches 7 bases. Germline CDR1 reads SNHLY; CDR2 reads FYNNEI. V trimming: 4 bases; J trimming: 7 bases; junction bases outside the gene matches: 7. This CDR3 has 14 amino acids. The CDR3 DNA reads as TGTGCCAGCAGTGTTGAGGGGGCTAGGCAGCCCCAGCATTTT. The encoded protein is CASSVEGARQPQHF.

This clonotype has ten or more counts. This rearrangement joins TRBV29-1 to TRBJ2-2, with D perhaps being TRBD1 or TRBD2 (7 bases each). Germline lookup yields CDR1 SQVTM and CDR2 ANQGSEA. The CDR3 consists of 14 residues. The germline V and J ends were trimmed by 5 bases and 3 bases, with 13 bases remaining between them. The CDR3 nucleotides are TGCAGCGTTAGGGGAGGGGGCGACACCGGGGAGCTGTTTTTT. Translation gives CSVRGGGDTGELFF.

This rearrangement joins TRBV7-2 to TRBJ2-2; maybe TRBD1 (6 bases). V was trimmed by 8 bases and J by 3 bases, leaving 16 bases between them. This CDR3 spans 15 amino acids. Germline values: CDR1 SGHTA, CDR2 FQGNSA. The CDR3 spells CASQAGTTDTGELFF. In DNA form, the CDR3 reads TGTGCCAGCCAGGCCGGGACAACTGACACCGGGGAGCTGTTTTTT. Complete variable domain (other parts from reference TRBV7-2 and TRBJ2-2): GAGVSQSPSNKVTEKGKDVELRCDPISGHTALYWYRQSLGQGLEFLIYFQGNSAPDKSGLPSDRFSAERTGGSVSTLTIQRTQQEDSAVYLCASQAGTTDTGELFFGEGSRLTVL.

The chain couples TRBV7-8 to TRBJ1-2; the D is unclear. Trimming shortened V by 0 bases and J by 8 bases, and 10 bases separated the two germline ends. Per the germline V gene, CDR1 is SGHVS and CDR2 is FQNEAQ. This CDR3 has 13 residues. CDR3 nucleotide sequence: TGTGCCAGCAGCTTAGCGTATGGTAGCGGCTACACCTTC. Amino acid sequence: CASSLAYGSGYTF.

This clonotype appeared a single time. The J gene is TRBJ1-2, the V gene TRBV7-9; weak D call: TRBD1 (5 bases). Between the trimmed V and J ends, which lost 2 bases and 6 bases, there was a span of 10 bases. Germline lookup yields CDR1 SEHNR and CDR2 FQNEAQ (reference sequence). This CDR3 has 13 amino acids. CDR3 in DNA: TGTGCCAGCAGCTTAATTTCGGGGGATGGCTACACCTTC. Translated, it gives CASSLISGDGYTF.

In its sample, this clonotype was seen once. A read error is likely, as this CDR3 ends without the conserved phenylalanine or tryptophan. In DNA form, the CDR3 reads TGTGCCAGCAGTGGGAGGGGGGCTCAGGATAATTCACCCCTCCACGTT. This sequence encodes CASSGRGAQDNSPLHV. This rearrangement joins TRBV25-1 to TRBJ1-6; D may be TRBD1 (6 bases). V gave up 4 bases and J gave up 5 bases, with 15 bases separating them. The CDR3 loop spans 16 amino acids. Germline V gene data show CDR1 as MGHDK and CDR2 as SYGVNS.

The chain links TRBV3-1 to TRBJ1-1, with 8 bases lining up with TRBD1. The germline gives CDR1 LGHDT, CDR2 YNNKEL (reference sequence). The length of the CDR3 is 13 residues. The V gene end was trimmed by 5 bases and the J gene end by 4 bases; junction bases not matched to a gene: 3. As DNA, the CDR3 is TGTGCCAGCAGCTCTACAGGGGGCACTGAAGCTTTCTTT. Protein: CASSSTGGTEAFF.

This clonotype was observed a few times. The chain is built from TRBV6-2 or TRBV6-3 and TRBJ1-5; 7 bases match TRBD1. This CDR3 has 15 residues. J was trimmed by 6 bases and V by 5 bases; bases with no gene match: 10. Germline V gives CDR1 MNHEY, CDR2 SVGEGT. CDR3 residues: CASSQPRTGGQPQHF. CDR3 sequence (DNA): TGTGCCAGCAGTCAGCCGAGGACAGGAGGTCAGCCCCAGCATTTT.

Ten or more counts support this clonotype. The chain couples TRBV7-9 to TRBJ2-1; 7 bases are a match to TRBD2. The germline gives CDR1 SEHNR, CDR2 FQNEAQ (reference sequence). There are 17 residues in the CDR3. V shed 0 bases, J shed 0 bases, and the junction held 5 bases outside the gene matches. The CDR3 DNA sequence: TGTGCCAGCAGCTTAGCGGGGGGGGACTTCTCCTACAATGAGCAGTTCTTC. Protein sequence: CASSLAGGDFSYNEQFF.

V is TRBV18 and J is TRBJ1-5, with TRBD1 matching over 9 bases. Trimming removed 0 bases from V and 9 bases from J; junction bases left unmatched: 6. There are 15 residues in the CDR3. Germline V gene sequence: CDR1 KGHSH, CDR2 LQKENI. CDR3 residues: CASSPPTGGEGPQHF. The CDR3 DNA follows: TGTGCCAGCTCACCACCCACAGGGGGCGAAGGGCCCCAGCATTTT.

This chain uses TRBV20-1 with TRBJ2-7, with D maybe TRBD2 (5 bases). The CDR3 has 13 amino acids. Trimming took 0 bases from V and 3 from J, leaving 9 bases between them. Germline V gene sequence: CDR1 DFQATT, CDR2 SNEGSKA (reference sequence). The CDR3 loop is CSARDSTSYEQYF. DNA for the CDR3: TGCAGTGCTAGAGATAGTACTAGCTACGAGCAGTACTTC.

The table lists this clonotype with many counts. The genes are TRBV12-3 or TRBV12-4 and TRBJ1-2; D possibly corresponds to TRBD1 (6 bases). The CDR3 length is 17 residues. Trimming took off 3 bases at V and 3 bases at J, with 20 bases between the two ends. The CDR3 reads CASSFIGVNRVYYGYTF. The CDR3 DNA reads TGTGCCAGCAGTTTTATAGGAGTAAACAGGGTTTACTATGGCTACACCTTC.